This T cell receptor beta chain was recovered during a study of blood T cell repertoires in COVID-19. Background on the study: Sites across the United States, Italy and Spain contributed samples from acute and convalescent COVID-19.

Generated by immunoSEQ multiplex PCR, the TCRdb table keeps only in-frame clones and is missing some. This sample has around 60,000 clones, with roughly 86% found just once. This clone has more than one count but fewer than ten. V was shortened by 3 bases and J by 12 bases, with 17 bases between the two germline ends. The CDR3 length is 13 residues. Germline V gives CDR1 SEHNR, CDR2 FQNEAQ (reference sequence). The rearrangement uses TRBV7-9 and TRBJ1-1; D might be TRBD1 (6 bases). The sequencing input was peripheral blood. This clonotype was obtained from a human donor in a cohort sampled during active COVID-19. CDR3 coding DNA: TGTGCCAGCAGCTTGGCTGGGGCAGGGGTAACTTTCTTT. It specifies CASSLAGAGVTFF.